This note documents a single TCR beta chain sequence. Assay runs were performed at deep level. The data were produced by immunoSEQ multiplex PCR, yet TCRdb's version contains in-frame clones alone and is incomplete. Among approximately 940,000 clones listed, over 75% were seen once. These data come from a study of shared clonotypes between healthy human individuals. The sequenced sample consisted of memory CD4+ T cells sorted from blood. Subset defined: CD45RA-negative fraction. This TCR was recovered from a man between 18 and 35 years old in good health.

This CDR3 is CANGLAGAAYEQYF. The DNA of the CDR3 is TGTGCCAACGGGCTAGCGGGCGCGGCCTACGAGCAGTACTTC. The chain combines TRBV6-4 with TRBJ2-7, with 8 bases identical to TRBD2. The CDR3 is 14 amino acids. CDR1 MRHNA and CDR2 SNTAGT come from the germline V gene. V trimming: 10 bases; J trimming: 2 bases; junction bases outside the gene matches: 10.